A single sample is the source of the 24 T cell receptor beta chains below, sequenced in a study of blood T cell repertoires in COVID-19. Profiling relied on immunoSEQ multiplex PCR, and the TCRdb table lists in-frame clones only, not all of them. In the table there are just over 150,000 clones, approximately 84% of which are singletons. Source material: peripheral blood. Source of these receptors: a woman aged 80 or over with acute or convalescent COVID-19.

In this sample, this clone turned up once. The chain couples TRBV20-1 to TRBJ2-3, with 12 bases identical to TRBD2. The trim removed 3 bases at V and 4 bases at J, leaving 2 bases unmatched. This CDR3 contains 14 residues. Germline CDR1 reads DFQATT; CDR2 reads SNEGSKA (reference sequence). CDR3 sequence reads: CSASASGRADTQYF. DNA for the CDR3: TGCAGTGCTAGTGCTAGCGGGAGGGCAGATACGCAGTATTTT.

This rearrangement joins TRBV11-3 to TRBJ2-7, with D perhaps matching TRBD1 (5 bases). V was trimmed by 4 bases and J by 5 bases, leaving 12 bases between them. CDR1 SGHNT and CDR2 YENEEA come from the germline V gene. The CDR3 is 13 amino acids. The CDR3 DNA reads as TGTGCCAGCAGCTCGGACGCCAGGGACGAGCAGTACTTC. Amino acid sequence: CASSSDARDEQYF. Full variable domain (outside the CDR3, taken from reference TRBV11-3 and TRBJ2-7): EAGVVQSPRYKIIEKKQPVAFWCNPISGHNTLYWYLQNLGQGPELLIRYENEEAVDDSQLPKDRFSAERLKGVDSTLKIQPAELGDSAVYLCASSSDARDEQYFGPGTRLTVT.

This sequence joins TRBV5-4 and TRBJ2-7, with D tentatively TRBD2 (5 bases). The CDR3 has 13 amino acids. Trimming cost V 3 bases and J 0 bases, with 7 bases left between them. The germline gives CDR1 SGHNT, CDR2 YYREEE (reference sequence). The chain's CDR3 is CASSSGDSYEQYF. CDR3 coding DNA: TGTGCCAGCAGCTCCGGGGACTCCTACGAGCAGTACTTC.

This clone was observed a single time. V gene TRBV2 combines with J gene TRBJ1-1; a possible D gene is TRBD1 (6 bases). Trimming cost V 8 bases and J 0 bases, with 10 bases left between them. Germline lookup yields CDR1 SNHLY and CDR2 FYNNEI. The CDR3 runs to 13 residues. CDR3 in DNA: TGTGCCAGCCAAGGGACAATGAACACTGAAGCTTTCTTT. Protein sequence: CASQGTMNTEAFF.

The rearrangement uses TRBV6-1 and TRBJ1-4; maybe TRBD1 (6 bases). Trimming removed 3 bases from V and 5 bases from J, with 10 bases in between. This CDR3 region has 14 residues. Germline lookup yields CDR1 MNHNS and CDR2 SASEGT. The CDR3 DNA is TGTGCCAGCAGTGACAGGGGAAGGAATGAAAAACTGTTTTTT. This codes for CASSDRGRNEKLFF.

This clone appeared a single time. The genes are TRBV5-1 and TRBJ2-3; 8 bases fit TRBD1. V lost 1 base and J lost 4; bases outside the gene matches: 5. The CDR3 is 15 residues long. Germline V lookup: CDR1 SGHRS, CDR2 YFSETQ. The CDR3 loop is CASSLQGAASDTQYF. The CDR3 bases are TGCGCCAGCAGCTTGCAGGGGGCGGCCTCAGATACGCAGTATTTT.

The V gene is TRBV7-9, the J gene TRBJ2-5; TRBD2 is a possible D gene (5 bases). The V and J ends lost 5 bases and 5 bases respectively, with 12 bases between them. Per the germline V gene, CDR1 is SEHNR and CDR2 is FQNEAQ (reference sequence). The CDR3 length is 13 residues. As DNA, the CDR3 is TGTGCCAGCAGCCCGTATGGCGGGGAGACCCAGTACTTC. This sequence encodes CASSPYGGETQYF.

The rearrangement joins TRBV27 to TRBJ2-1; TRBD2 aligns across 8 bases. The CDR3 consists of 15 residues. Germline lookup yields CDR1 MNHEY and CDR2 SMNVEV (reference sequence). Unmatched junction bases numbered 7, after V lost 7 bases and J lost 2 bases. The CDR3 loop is CASTPSGGTYNEQFF. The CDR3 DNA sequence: TGTGCCAGCACCCCCAGCGGGGGAACCTACAATGAGCAGTTCTTC.

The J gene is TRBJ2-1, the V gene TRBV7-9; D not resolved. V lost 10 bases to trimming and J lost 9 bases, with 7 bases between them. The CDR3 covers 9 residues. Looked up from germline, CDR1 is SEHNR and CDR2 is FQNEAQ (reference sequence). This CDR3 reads CATGAEQFF. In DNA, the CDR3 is TGTGCCACCGGAGCTGAGCAGTTCTTC.

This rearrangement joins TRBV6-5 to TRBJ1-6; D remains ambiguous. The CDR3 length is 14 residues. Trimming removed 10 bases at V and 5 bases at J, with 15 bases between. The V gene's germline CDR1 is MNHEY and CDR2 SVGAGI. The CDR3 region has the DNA TGTGCCACCCAGGACTTCGGAAATAATTCACCCCTCCACTTT. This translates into CATQDFGNNSPLHF.

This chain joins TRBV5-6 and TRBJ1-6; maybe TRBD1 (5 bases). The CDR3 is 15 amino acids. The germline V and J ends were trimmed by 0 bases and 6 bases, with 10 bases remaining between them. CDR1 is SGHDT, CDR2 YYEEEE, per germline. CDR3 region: CASSLAGLLNSPLHF. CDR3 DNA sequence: TGTGCCAGCAGCTTGGCAGGGCTGCTTAATTCACCCCTCCACTTT.

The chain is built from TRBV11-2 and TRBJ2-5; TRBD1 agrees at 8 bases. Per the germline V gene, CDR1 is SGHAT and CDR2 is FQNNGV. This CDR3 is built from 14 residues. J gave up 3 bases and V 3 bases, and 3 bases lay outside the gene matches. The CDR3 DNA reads TGTGCCAGCAGCTTCAACAGGGGGAAAGAGACCCAGTACTTC. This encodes CASSFNRGKETQYF.

As DNA, the CDR3 is TGTGCCAGCAGCTTAGCGGCAGGGGTCTCTGAAAAACTGTTTTTT. This translates into CASSLAAGVSEKLFF. J is TRBJ1-4 and V is TRBV7-2, with TRBD1 as a possible D gene (6 bases). Germline lookup yields CDR1 SGHTA and CDR2 FQGNSA. Trimming shortened V by 0 bases and J by 7 bases, and 12 bases separated the two germline ends. CDR3 length equals 15 residues.

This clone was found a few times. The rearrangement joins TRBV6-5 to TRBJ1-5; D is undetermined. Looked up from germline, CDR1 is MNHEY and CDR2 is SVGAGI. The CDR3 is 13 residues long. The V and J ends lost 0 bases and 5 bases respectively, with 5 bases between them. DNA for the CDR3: TGTGCCAGCAGTTACTCGAGGGATCAGCCCCAGCATTTT. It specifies CASSYSRDQPQHF.

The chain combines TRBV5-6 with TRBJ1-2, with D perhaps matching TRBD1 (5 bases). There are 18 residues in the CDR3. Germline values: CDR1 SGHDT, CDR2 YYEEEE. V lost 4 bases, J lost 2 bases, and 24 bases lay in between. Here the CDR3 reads CASSPPGWKQEPNYGYTF. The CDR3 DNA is TGTGCCAGCAGCCCTCCGGGTTGGAAACAGGAGCCGAACTATGGCTACACCTTC.

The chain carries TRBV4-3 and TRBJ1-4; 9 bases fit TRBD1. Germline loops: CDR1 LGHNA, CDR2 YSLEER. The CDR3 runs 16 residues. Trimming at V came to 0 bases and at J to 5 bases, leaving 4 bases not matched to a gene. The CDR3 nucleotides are TGCGCCAGCAGCCAAGATTGGGGGACAGGGAATGAAAAACTGTTTTTT. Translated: CASSQDWGTGNEKLFF.

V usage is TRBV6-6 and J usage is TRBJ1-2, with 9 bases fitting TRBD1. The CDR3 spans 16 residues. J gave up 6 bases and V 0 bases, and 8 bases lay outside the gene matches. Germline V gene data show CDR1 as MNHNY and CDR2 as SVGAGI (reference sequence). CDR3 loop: CASSYSPGQGTNGYTF. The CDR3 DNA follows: TGTGCCAGCAGTTACTCACCGGGACAGGGTACAAATGGCTACACCTTC.

The CDR3 DNA is TGTGCCAGCAGTTTCGACGGCGGGGAGACCCAGTACTTC. Protein sequence: CASSFDGGETQYF. The gene calls are TRBV12-3 or TRBV12-4 and TRBJ2-5; maybe TRBD2 (5 bases). V dropped 3 bases and J dropped 5 bases, with 10 bases sitting between them. The CDR3 spans 13 residues.

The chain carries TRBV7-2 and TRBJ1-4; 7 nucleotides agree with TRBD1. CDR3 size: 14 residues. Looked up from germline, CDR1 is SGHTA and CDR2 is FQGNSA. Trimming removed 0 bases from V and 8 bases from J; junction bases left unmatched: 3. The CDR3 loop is CASSLATGREKLFF. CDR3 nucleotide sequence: TGTGCCAGCAGCTTAGCGACAGGGAGGGAAAAACTGTTTTTT.

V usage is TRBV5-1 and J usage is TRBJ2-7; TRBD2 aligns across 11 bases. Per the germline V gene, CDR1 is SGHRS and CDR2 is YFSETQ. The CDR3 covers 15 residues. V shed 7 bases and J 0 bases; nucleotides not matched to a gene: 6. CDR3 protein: CASRQTSGSSYEQYF. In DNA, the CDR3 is TGCGCCAGCCGACAAACTAGCGGGAGCTCCTACGAGCAGTACTTC.

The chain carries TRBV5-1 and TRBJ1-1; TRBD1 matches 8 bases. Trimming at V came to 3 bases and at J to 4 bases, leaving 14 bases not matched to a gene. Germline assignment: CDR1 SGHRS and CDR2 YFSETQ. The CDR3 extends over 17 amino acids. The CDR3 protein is CASSSPQGARAGTEAFF. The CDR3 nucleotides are TGCGCCAGCAGCTCACCTCAGGGGGCGCGGGCGGGCACTGAAGCTTTCTTT.

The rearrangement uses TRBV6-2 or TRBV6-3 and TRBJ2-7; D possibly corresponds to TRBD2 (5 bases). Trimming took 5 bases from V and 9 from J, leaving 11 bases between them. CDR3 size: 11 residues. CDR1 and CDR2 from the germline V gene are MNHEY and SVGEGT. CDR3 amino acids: CASSTTEGQYF. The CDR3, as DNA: TGTGCCAGCAGTACCACCGAGGGGCAGTACTTC.

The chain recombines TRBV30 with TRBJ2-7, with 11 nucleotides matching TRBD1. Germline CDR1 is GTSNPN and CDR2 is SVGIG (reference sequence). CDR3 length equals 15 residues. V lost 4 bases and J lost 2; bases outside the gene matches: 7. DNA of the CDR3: TGTGCCTGGACCAACCGGGACAGGGGGGCCTACGAGCAGTACTTC. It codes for CAWTNRDRGAYEQYF.

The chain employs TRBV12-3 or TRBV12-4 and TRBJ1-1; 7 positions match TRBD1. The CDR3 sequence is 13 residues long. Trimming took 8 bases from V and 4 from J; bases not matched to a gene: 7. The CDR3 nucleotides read TGTGCCAGCCGAAACAGGGGAGCCACTGAAGCTTTCTTT. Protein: CASRNRGATEAFF.